These 28 T cell receptor beta chains originate from one sample sequenced in a study of OX40 agonist ivuxolimab in advanced cancers. The library was made by the immunoSEQ multiplex PCR assay. TCRdb carries this immuneACCESS record with in-frame sequences only. Its versions omit some clonotypes, under half of them owing to an unresolved V gene in the studies checked, with the rest unexplained. The sample table lists approximately 14,000 clones, roughly 84% of them with a count of one. The ten largest clones capture around 67% of the sample. Specimen: CD4+ or CD8+ T cells sorted from blood, collected in a trial of the OX40 agonist ivuxolimab. Source of these receptors: an adult with an advanced solid tumor such as melanoma, head and neck, liver or kidney cancer.

The chain uses TRBV14 and TRBJ2-2; TRBD1 is a possible D gene (5 bases). Trimming took 4 bases from V and 1 from J, leaving 13 bases between them. The germline V gene encodes CDR1 SGHDN and CDR2 FVKESK. CDR3 length: 16 residues. As DNA, the CDR3 is TGTGCCAGCAGCCCGAAAGGGGCCTTGAACACCGGGGAGCTGTTTTTT. Translating it yields CASSPKGALNTGELFF.

This chain connects TRBV19 to TRBJ2-7; D is unresolved. The V gene's germline CDR1 is LNHDA and CDR2 SQIVND (reference sequence). CDR3 length: 14 amino acids. Trimming took off 4 bases at V and 0 bases at J, with 10 bases between the two ends. The CDR3 DNA sequence: TGTGCCAGTAGTAGCCCATACAGCTCCTACGAGCAGTACTTC. It codes for CASSSPYSSYEQYF.

The rearrangement uses TRBV15 and TRBJ2-1; D call uncertain. The CDR3 is 14 amino acids. CDR1 is LNHNV and CDR2 is YYDKDF in the germline V gene (reference sequence). Trimming shortened V by 0 bases and J by 8 bases, and 11 bases separated the two germline ends. The CDR3, as DNA: TGTGCCACCAGCAGAGAAGGTCTAGACCATGAGCAGTTCTTC. Translating it yields CATSREGLDHEQFF.

The rearrangement uses TRBV27 and TRBJ2-1, with D perhaps TRBD1 or TRBD2 (5 bases each). V was pared by 0 bases and J by 4 bases, with 13 bases between. The length of the CDR3 is 16 residues. Per germline, CDR1 MNHEY and CDR2 SMNVEV (reference sequence). The CDR3 sequence is CASSLSGPGPYNEQFF. The CDR3 region has the DNA TGTGCCAGCAGTTTATCGGGGCCGGGACCTTACAATGAGCAGTTCTTC.

This clone was picked up a small number of times. The V call is TRBV12-1, the J call TRBJ1-4. TRBV12-1 is annotated as a pseudogene. CDR3 length: 14 amino acids. CDR3 loop: CASSFGPGEGKLFF. CDR3 bases: TGTGCCAGCAGCTTCGGGCCCGGGGAGGGAAAACTGTTTTTT.

The rearrangement joins TRBV13 to TRBJ2-7, with no clear D. Trimming removed 6 bases from V and 0 bases from J, with 6 bases in between. The CDR3 covers 12 residues. Germline V gene lookup returns CDR1 PRHDT and CDR2 FYEKMQ (reference sequence). The CDR3: CASSSSSYEQYF. The CDR3 nucleotides are TGTGCCAGCAGTTCCAGCTCCTACGAGCAGTACTTC.

The chain recombines TRBV27 with TRBJ1-2, with D maybe TRBD1 (5 bases). Germline lookup yields CDR1 MNHEY and CDR2 SMNVEV (reference sequence). The CDR3 runs 11 residues. V shed 6 bases and J shed 8 bases, with 10 bases lying between them. CDR3 nucleotide sequence: TGTGCCAGCAGCCAGGGTGGCGGCTACACCTTC. This gives the protein CASSQGGGYTF.

V is TRBV30 and J is TRBJ2-2, with 10 bases aligning to TRBD1. The J segment lost 3 bases and the V segment lost 3 bases, leaving 16 bases of the junction unmatched. CDR1 and CDR2 from the germline V gene are GTSNPN and SVGIG (reference sequence). The CDR3 loop spans 19 amino acids. In DNA, the CDR3 is TGTGCCTGGAGGGACAGGGGGATCAGAAGGCTCTTTGACACCGGGGAGCTGTTTTTT. It encodes CAWRDRGIRRLFDTGELFF.

The chain employs TRBV6-5 and TRBJ2-7; 10 bases align to TRBD2. The CDR3 totals 15 residues. CDR1 is MNHEY and CDR2 is SVGAGI in the germline V gene. The junction had 6 bases not matched to a gene; V was cut back by 2 bases and J by 5 bases. The chain's CDR3 is CASSYVSSGSHEQYF. CDR3 nucleotides: TGTGCCAGCAGTTACGTCTCTAGCGGGAGTCACGAGCAGTACTTC.

This chain joins TRBV9 and TRBJ2-7; D unclear. With 3 bases removed from V and 0 bases from J, the gap between germline ends came to 7 bases. CDR1 SGDLS and CDR2 YYNGEE come from the germline V gene. This CDR3 spans 13 amino acids. This CDR3 reads CASSGRSSYEQYF. The CDR3 nucleotides are TGTGCCAGCAGCGGCAGGTCCTCCTACGAGCAGTACTTC.

V gene TRBV7-8 combines with J gene TRBJ1-2; D is unresolved. Germline V gives CDR1 SGHVS, CDR2 FQNEAQ. The CDR3 length is 12 residues. V was trimmed by 1 base and J by 5 bases, leaving 5 bases between them. The CDR3 spells CASSLGIYGYTF. CDR3 bases: TGTGCCAGCAGCTTAGGAATTTATGGCTACACCTTC.

CDR3 region: CTSSQRQGDLSGANVLTF. For the CDR3, the DNA is TGCACCAGCAGCCAGCGACAGGGGGACCTCTCTGGGGCCAACGTCCTGACTTTC. This rearrangement joins TRBV1 to TRBJ2-6; the D call of TRBD1 is as the table states it, not checked on the DNA. TRBV1 is an annotated pseudogene. The CDR3 extends over 18 amino acids.

The V gene is TRBV4-3, the J gene TRBJ1-1; 7 nucleotides align to TRBD1. The germline V gene has CDR1 LGHNA and CDR2 YSLEER. The V and J ends lost 3 bases and 1 base, in that order; junction bases with no gene match: 8. The CDR3 extends over 16 amino acids. The CDR3 DNA follows: TGCGCCAGCAGCCATCCCCACAAGGGGGCGAACACTGAAGCTTTCTTT. Encoded protein: CASSHPHKGANTEAFF.

This chain uses TRBV5-1 with TRBJ1-4, with TRBD1 as a possible D gene (6 bases). The CDR3 spans 14 residues. Germline lookup yields CDR1 SGHRS and CDR2 YFSETQ. Trimming removed 5 bases at V and 5 bases at J, with 13 bases between. CDR3 in amino acids: CASREQGINEKLFF. CDR3 bases: TGCGCCAGCAGGGAACAGGGTATAAATGAAAAACTGTTTTTT.

The chain recombines TRBV7-8 with TRBJ2-3; D assignment may be TRBD1 or TRBD2 (5 bases each). The CDR3 is 13 residues long. The germline V and J ends were trimmed by 5 bases and 13 bases, with 19 bases remaining between them. Germline V gene lookup returns CDR1 SGHVS and CDR2 FQNEAQ. The CDR3 nucleotides are TGTGCCAGCAGCGAGAGCCGGGACCCCATCAAGTATTTT. It yields the protein CASSESRDPIKYF.

This clone is a singleton in its sample. The chain recombines TRBV27 with TRBJ1-6, with 8 bases matching TRBD1. Germline assignment: CDR1 MNHEY and CDR2 SMNVEV (reference sequence). The trim removed 1 base at V and 7 bases at J, leaving 6 bases unmatched. The CDR3 has 16 amino acids. The CDR3 reads CASSLLRQGRNSPLHF. Here the CDR3 DNA reads TGTGCCAGCAGTTTATTGAGACAGGGGAGGAATTCACCCCTCCACTTT.

The chain joins TRBV29-1 to TRBJ1-1; a possible D gene is TRBD1 (6 bases). Germline V gene lookup returns CDR1 SQVTM and CDR2 ANQGSEA. This CDR3 is 12 amino acids long. With 7 bases removed from V and 6 bases from J, the gap between germline ends came to 15 bases. This CDR3 reads CSASTGPPEAFF. As DNA, the CDR3 is TGCAGCGCCTCGACAGGCCCCCCTGAAGCTTTCTTT.

This chain connects TRBV9 to TRBJ2-3; the D is unclear. V was shortened by 7 bases and J by 1 base, with 10 bases between the two germline ends. Per the germline V gene, CDR1 is SGDLS and CDR2 is YYNGEE. The CDR3 spans 13 residues. CDR3 nucleotide sequence: TGTGCCAGCGGCCGTTTCGGCACAGATACGCAGTATTTT. This gives the protein CASGRFGTDTQYF.

V usage is TRBV4-3 and J usage is TRBJ1-1; D is perhaps TRBD1 (5 bases). Trimming shortened V by 0 bases and J by 6 bases, and 11 bases separated the two germline ends. Germline V gene data show CDR1 as LGHNA and CDR2 as YSLEER. CDR3 size: 14 residues. CDR3 in DNA: TGCGCCAGCAGCCAAGATCGGGGCAAAGCTGAAGCTTTCTTT. It translates to CASSQDRGKAEAFF.

The CDR3 protein is CASSLGSTYEQYF. Here the CDR3 DNA reads TGTGCCAGCAGCTTGGGCTCGACCTACGAGCAGTACTTC. The V call is TRBV5-6, the J call TRBJ2-7; D is uncertain. Trimming took off 0 bases at V and 2 bases at J, with 6 bases between the two ends. From germline, CDR1 is SGHDT and CDR2 YYEEEE. The CDR3 is 13 amino acids.

This clone is medium-sized in the sample. The chain is built from TRBV10-3 and TRBJ2-7; 9 bases are a match to TRBD2. V dropped 3 bases and J dropped 2; count of bases not matched to a gene: 5. Per the germline V gene, CDR1 is ENHRY and CDR2 is SYGVKD. The CDR3 is 15 amino acids. The CDR3 sequence: CAISDAREGPYEQYF. CDR3 nucleotide sequence: TGTGCCATCAGTGATGCGCGGGAGGGCCCCTACGAGCAGTACTTC.

The CDR3 reads CASSLGDISYNEQFF. The CDR3 DNA reads as TGTGCCAGCAGCTTAGGGGACATCTCCTACAATGAGCAGTTCTTC. V and J are TRBV7-9 and TRBJ2-1; maybe TRBD1 (6 bases). V was clipped by 1 base and J by 0 bases, with 7 bases between them. Germline-derived CDR1 and CDR2 are SEHNR and FQNEAQ (reference sequence). The CDR3 extends over 15 amino acids.

The rearrangement links TRBV10-3 to TRBJ1-2; D not resolved. Trimming stripped 3 bases from V and 4 bases from J, with 18 bases between. This CDR3 contains 16 residues. Germline V lookup: CDR1 ENHRY, CDR2 SYGVKD. The CDR3 reads CAISERKRGGFYGYTF. Written as DNA, the CDR3 is TGTGCCATCAGTGAACGAAAGCGTGGTGGGTTCTATGGCTACACCTTC.

The chain links TRBV2 to TRBJ1-4; D gene ambiguous. The length of the CDR3 is 14 residues. Deletions cut 4 bases from V and 4 bases from J, with 10 bases between. Germline CDR1 and CDR2: SNHLY and FYNNEI. The CDR3 reads CASSAGGYNEKLFF. The CDR3 coding sequence is TGTGCCAGCAGTGCGGGAGGGTATAATGAAAAACTGTTTTTT.

This chain joins TRBV5-6 and TRBJ1-4, with D unresolved. V was pared by 2 bases and J by 2 bases, with 10 bases between. Germline V gene data show CDR1 as SGHDT and CDR2 as YYEEEE. The CDR3 length is 15 residues. DNA of the CDR3: TGTGCCAGCAGCTTTAGAGGGTGGACTAATGAAAAACTGTTTTTT. This gives the protein CASSFRGWTNEKLFF.

This clone appeared a few times. The V call is TRBV19, the J call TRBJ2-1, with TRBD2 identical over 12 bases. The junction had 3 bases not matched to a gene; V was cut back by 10 bases and J by 2 bases. This CDR3 has 14 amino acids. Per the germline V gene, CDR1 is LNHDA and CDR2 is SQIVND (reference sequence). The CDR3 DNA reads TGTGCCACCAGACTAGCGGGAGCCTACAATGAGCAGTTCTTC. Its protein product is CATRLAGAYNEQFF.

By sample fraction, this clone is medium-sized. The chain's CDR3 is CASSLSRMVAGAGELFF. Written as DNA, the CDR3 is TGTGCCAGCAGTTTATCTAGGATGGTAGCGGGAGCCGGGGAGCTGTTTTTT. The chain employs TRBV27 and TRBJ2-2, with 9 bases that match TRBD2. With 0 bases clipped from V and 6 bases from J, the junction kept 8 bases outside the gene matches. Germline loops: CDR1 MNHEY, CDR2 SMNVEV (reference sequence). The CDR3 sequence is 17 residues long.

The CDR3 is CSVGGGPEAFF. The CDR3 nucleotides are TGCAGCGTTGGAGGTGGTCCTGAAGCTTTCTTT. The chain employs TRBV29-1 and TRBJ1-1; D is undetermined. V was pared by 4 bases and J by 6 bases, with 9 bases between. The CDR3 loop spans 11 amino acids. CDR1 is SQVTM and CDR2 is ANQGSEA in the germline V gene.